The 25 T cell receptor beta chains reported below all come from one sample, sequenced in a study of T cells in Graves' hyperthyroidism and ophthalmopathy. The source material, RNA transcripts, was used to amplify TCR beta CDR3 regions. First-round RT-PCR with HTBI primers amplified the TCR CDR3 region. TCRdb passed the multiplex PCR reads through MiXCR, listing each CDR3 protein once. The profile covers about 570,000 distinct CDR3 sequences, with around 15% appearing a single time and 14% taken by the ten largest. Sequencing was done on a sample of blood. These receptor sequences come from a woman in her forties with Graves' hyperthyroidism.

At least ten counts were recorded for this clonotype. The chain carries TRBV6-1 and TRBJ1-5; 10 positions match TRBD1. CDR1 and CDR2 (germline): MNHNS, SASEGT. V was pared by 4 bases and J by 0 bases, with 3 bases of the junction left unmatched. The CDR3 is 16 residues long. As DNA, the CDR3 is TGTGCCAGCAGTGCCCGGGACAGGGGTAGCAATCAGCCCCAGCATTTT. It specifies CASSARDRGSNQPQHF.

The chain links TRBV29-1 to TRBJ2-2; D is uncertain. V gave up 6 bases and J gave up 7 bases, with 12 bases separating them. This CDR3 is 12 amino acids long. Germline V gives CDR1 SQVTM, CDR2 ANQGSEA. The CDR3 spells CSVSGPDGELFF. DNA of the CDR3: TGCAGCGTCTCGGGCCCCGACGGGGAGCTGTTTTTT.

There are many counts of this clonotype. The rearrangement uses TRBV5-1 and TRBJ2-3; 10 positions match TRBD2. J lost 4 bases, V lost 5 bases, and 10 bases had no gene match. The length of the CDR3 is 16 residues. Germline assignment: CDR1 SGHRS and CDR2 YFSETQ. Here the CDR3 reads CASRQYPSGSSDTQYF. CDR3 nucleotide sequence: TGCGCCAGCAGACAATATCCTAGCGGGAGTTCAGATACGCAGTATTTT.

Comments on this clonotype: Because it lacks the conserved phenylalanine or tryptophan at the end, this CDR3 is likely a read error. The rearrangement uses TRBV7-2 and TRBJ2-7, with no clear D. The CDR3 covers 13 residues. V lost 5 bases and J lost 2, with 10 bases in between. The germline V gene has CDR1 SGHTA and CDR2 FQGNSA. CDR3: CASSTRITYEQYL. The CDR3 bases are TGTGCCAGCAGCACCCGTATTACCTACGAGCAGTACCTC.

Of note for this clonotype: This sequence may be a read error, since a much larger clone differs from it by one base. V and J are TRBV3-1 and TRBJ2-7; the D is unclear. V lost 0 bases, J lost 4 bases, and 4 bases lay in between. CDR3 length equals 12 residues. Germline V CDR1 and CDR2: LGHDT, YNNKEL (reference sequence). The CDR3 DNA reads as TGTGCCAGCAGCCAAGAATATTACGAGCAGTACTTC. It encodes CASSQEYYEQYF.

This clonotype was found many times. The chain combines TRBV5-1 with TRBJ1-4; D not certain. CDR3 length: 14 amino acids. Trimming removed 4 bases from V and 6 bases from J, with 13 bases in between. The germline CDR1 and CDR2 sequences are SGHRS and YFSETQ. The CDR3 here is CASSELQSDEKLFF. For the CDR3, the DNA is TGCGCCAGCAGCGAGCTTCAGTCGGATGAAAAACTGTTTTTT.

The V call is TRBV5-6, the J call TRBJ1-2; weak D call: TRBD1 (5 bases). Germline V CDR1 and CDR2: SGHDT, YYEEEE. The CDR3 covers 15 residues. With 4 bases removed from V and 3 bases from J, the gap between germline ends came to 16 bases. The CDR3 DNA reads TGTGCCAGCAGCCCGGAGGGGCAGACCTACTATGGCTACACCTTC. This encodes CASSPEGQTYYGYTF.

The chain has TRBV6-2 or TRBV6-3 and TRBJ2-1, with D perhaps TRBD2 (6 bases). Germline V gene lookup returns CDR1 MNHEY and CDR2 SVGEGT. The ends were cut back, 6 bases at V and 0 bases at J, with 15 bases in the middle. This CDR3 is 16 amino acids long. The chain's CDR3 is CASRQLGGISYNEQFF. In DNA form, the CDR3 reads TGTGCCAGCAGGCAACTGGGCGGGATCTCCTACAATGAGCAGTTCTTC.

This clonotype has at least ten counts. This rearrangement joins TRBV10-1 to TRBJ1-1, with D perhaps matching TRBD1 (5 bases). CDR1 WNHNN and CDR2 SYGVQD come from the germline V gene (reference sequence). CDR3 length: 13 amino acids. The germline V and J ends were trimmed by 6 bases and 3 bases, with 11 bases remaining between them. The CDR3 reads CASSNQGYTEAFF. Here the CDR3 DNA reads TGCGCCAGCAGCAACCAGGGATACACTGAAGCTTTCTTT.

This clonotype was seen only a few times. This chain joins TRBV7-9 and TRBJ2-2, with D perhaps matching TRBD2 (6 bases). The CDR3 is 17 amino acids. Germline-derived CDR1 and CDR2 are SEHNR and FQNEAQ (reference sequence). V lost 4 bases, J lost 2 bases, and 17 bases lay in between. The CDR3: CASSSTTSSINTGELFF. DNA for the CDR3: TGTGCCAGCAGCTCGACAACTAGCTCTATAAACACCGGGGAGCTGTTTTTT.

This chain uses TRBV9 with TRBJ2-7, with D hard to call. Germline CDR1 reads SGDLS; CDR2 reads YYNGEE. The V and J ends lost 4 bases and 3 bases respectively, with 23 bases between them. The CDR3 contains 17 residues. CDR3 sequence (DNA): TGTGCCAGCAGCCCAAACCCGACAAGTTCTAAACTCTACGAGCAGTACTTC. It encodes CASSPNPTSSKLYEQYF. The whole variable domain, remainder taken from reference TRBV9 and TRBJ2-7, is DSGVTQTPKHLITATGQRVTLRCSPRSGDLSVYWYQQSLDQGLQFLIQYYNGEERAKGNILERFSAQQFPDLHSELNLSSLELGDSALYFCASSPNPTSSKLYEQYFGPGTRLTVT.

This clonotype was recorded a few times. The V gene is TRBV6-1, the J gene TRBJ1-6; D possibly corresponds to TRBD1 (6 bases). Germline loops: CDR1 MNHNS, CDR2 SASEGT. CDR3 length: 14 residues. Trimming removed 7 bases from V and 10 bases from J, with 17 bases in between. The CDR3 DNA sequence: TGTGCCAGCAAGACCGGTCAGGGGAACTCACCCCTCCACTTT. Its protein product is CASKTGQGNSPLHF.

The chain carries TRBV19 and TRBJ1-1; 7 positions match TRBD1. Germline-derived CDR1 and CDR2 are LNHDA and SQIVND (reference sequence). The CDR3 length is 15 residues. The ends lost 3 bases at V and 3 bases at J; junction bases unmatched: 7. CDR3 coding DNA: TGTGCCAGTAGTATCCCCACCACAGGGGACACTGAAGCTTTCTTT. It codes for CASSIPTTGDTEAFF.

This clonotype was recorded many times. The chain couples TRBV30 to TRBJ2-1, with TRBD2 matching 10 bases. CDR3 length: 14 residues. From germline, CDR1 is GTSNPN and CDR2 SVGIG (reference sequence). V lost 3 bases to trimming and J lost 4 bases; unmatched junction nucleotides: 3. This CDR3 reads CAWRGTSVYNEQFF. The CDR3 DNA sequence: TGTGCCTGGAGAGGGACTAGCGTTTACAATGAGCAGTTCTTC.

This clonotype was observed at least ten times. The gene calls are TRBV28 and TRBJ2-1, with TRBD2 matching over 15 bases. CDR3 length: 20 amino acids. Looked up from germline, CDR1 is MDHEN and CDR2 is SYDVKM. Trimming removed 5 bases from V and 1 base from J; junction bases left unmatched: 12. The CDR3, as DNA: TGTGCCAGCAGTCCCTCAGGGGGACTAGCGGGAGGCCTGTCCTACAATGAGCAGTTCTTC. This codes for CASSPSGGLAGGLSYNEQFF.

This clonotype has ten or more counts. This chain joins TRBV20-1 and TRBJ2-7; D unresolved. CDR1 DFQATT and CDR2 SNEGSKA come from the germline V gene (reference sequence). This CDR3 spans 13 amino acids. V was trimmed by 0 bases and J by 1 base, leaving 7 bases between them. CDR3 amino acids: CSARDSLSYEQYF. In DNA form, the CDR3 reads TGCAGTGCTAGAGACAGTCTTTCCTACGAGCAGTACTTC.

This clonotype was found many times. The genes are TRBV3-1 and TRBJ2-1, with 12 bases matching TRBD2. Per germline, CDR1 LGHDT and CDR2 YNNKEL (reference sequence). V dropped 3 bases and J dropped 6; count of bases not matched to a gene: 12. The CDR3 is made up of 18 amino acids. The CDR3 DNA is TGTGCCAGCAGCCAGGGGAATAAGACTAGCGGGAGATTCAATGAGCAGTTCTTC. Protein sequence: CASSQGNKTSGRFNEQFF.

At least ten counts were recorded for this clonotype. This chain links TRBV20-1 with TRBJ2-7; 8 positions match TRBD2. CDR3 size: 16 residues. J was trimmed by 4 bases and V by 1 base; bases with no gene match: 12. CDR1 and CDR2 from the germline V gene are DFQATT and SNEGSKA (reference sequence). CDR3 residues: CSARGTSGGGAYEQYF. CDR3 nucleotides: TGCAGTGCTAGAGGAACTAGCGGAGGGGGGGCTTACGAGCAGTACTTC.

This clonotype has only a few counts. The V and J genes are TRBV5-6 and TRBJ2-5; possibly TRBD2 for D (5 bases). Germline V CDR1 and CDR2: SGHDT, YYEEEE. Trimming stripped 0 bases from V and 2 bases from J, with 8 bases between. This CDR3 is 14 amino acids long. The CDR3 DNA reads TGTGCCAGCAGCTTGGCCAGGACTCAAGAGACCCAGTACTTC. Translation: CASSLARTQETQYF.

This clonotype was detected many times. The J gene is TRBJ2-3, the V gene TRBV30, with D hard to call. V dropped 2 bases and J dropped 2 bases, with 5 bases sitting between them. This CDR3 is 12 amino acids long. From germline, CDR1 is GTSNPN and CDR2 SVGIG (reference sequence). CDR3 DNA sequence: TGTGCCTGGAGTTTATACACAGATACGCAGTATTTT. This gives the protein CAWSLYTDTQYF.

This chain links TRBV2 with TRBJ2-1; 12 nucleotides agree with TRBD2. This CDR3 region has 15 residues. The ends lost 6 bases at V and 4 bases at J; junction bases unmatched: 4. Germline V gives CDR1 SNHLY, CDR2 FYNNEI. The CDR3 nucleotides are TGTGCCAGCAGGCAACTAGCGGGAGGTTACAATGAGCAGTTCTTC. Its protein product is CASRQLAGGYNEQFF.

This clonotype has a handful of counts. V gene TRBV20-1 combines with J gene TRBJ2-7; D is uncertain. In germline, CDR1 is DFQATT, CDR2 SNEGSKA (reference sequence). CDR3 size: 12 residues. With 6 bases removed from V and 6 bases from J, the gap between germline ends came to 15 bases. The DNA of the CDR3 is TGCAGTGCCTCACTTGTCCGGCGCGAGCAGTACTTC. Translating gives CSASLVRREQYF.

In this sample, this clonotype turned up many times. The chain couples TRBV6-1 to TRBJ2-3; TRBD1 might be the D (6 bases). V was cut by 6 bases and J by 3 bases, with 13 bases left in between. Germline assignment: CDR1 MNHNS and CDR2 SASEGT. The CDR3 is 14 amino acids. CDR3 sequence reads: CASSYREPTDTQYF. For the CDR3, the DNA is TGTGCCAGCAGCTACAGGGAGCCAACAGATACGCAGTATTTT.

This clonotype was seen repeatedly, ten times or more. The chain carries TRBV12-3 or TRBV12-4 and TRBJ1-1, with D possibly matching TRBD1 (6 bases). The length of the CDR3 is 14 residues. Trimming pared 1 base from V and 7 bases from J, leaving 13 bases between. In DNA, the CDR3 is TGTGCCAGCAGTTTAGGGGGGGCAGCCGGTGAAGCTTTCTTT. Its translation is CASSLGGAAGEAFF.

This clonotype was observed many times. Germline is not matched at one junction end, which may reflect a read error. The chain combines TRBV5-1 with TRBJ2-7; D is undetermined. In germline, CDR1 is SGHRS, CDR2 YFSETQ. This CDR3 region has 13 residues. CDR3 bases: TGCGCCAGCAGATTGGTAGTAGTCGACGAGCAGTACTTC. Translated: CASRLVVVDEQYF. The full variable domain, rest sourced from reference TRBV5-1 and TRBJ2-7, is KAGVTQTPRYLIKTRGQQVTLSCSPISGHRSVSWYQQTPGQGLQFLFEYFSETQRNKGNFPGRFSGRQFSNSRSEMNVSTLELGDSALYLCASRLVVVDEQYFGPGTRLTVT.